The clone carrying this T cell receptor (beta chain) was seen more than once but under ten times. This sample was taken from a study of human T cells and chemical hapten exposure. Study overall: Sensitizing treatment utilized 2% DPC over a 2 cm by 2 cm portion of upper inner arm skin. Small discrepancies in pooled library volume mainly accounted for the varying TCR yields per sample.

There are 14 residues in the CDR3. V gave up 7 bases and J gave up 13 bases, with 20 bases separating them. Looked up from germline, CDR1 is LNHDA and CDR2 is SQIVND (reference sequence). In the source study's methods: Between about 23,224 and 700,000 TCRs appeared in each sample, and the median stood at 95,638. One entry per CDR3 protein results from TCRdb running MiXCR on the RACE reads. TCRdb, rather than the study authors, made the V and J calls. Here the sample spans 85,000 to 100,000 distinct CDR3 sequences, approximately 9.9% being singletons. The sample's time point: patch test 2, 6 weeks after DPC sensitization. Documented treatment: therapeutic diphenylcyclopropenone sensitization with weekly scalp DPC. Donors, patients with alopecia ranging from 18 to 70 years old and judged suitable for DPC, provided samples.

The clonotype was recovered from a man aged 35 to 55 with alopecia areata. Some clones in this sample may be carry-over from other donors' samples. The gene calls are TRBV19 and TRBJ1-6; D not certain. This sample comprised whole blood, obtained in connection with sensitization to the hapten diphenylcyclopropenone (DPC). CDR3 amino acids: CASTTKIRTGPLHF. In DNA, the CDR3 is TGTGCCAGTACCACAAAAATACGGACGGGTCCCCTCCACTTT. The full variable domain, completed using reference TRBV19 and TRBJ1-6, is DGGITQSPKYLFRKEGQNVTLSCEQNLNHDAMYWYRQDPGQGLRLIYYSQIVNDFQKGDIAEGYSVSREKKESFPLTVTSAQKNPTAFYLCASTTKIRTGPLHFGNGTRLTVT.